The clone carrying this T cell receptor (beta chain) has a single count. The V end was cut by 5 bases, the J end by 2 bases, with 13 bases between. From germline, CDR1 is PRHDT and CDR2 FYEKMQ (reference sequence). There are 14 residues in the CDR3. The data were obtained in a study of somatic mutations in cytotoxic T cells in rheumatoid arthritis. Profiling relied on immunoSEQ multiplex PCR, and the TCRdb table lists in-frame clones only, not all of them. The table includes fewer than 25,000 clones, approximately 67% detected once. Sequenced material: CD8+ T cells sorted from blood. The rearrangement links TRBV13 to TRBJ2-7; D unclear. This TCR came from an adult with rheumatoid arthritis. CDR3 loop: CASSPPSIPYEQYF. The CDR3 bases are TGTGCCAGCAGCCCCCCATCGATCCCCTACGAGCAGTACTTC. Together with reference TRBV13 and TRBJ2-7, the CDR3 gives the full variable domain: AAGVIQSPRHLIKEKRETATLKCYPIPRHDTVYWYQQGPGQDPQFLISFYEKMQSDKGSIPDRFSAQQFSDYHSELNMSSLELGDSALYFCASSPPSIPYEQYFGPGTRLTVT.